A selection of T cell receptor beta chains follows, all from one sample in a study of shared clonotypes between healthy human individuals. The repertoire was sequenced with immunoSEQ multiplex PCR; TCRdb's copy has only in-frame clones and lacks some. The sample includes fewer than 1.8 million clones, about 98.5% of them seen just once. The sample was naive CD4+ T cells sorted from blood. These receptors were collected from a man aged 25 to 40 in good health. Both conserved end residues are part of each CDR3. D genes are given only for firm matches. Rows may omit the clone size; those that give it use once, few, many or a size class.

>NA|TRBJ2-7|TRBD1|TRBV7-9
CASSIGQGDYEQYF
TGTGCCAGCAGCATAGGACAGGGGGACTACGAGCAGTACTTC
>NA|TRBJ1-1|NA|TRBV30
CAWSSRVGTEAFF
TGTGCCTGGAGTAGCAGGGTTGGCACTGAAGCTTTCTTT
>NA|TRBJ2-5|TRBD1|TRBV5-4
CASSSGTGGSETQYF
TGTGCCAGCAGCTCTGGGACAGGGGGCAGCGAGACCCAGTACTTC
>NA|TRBJ1-1|NA|TRBV5-1
CASSLRGLNTEAFF
TGCGCCAGCAGCTTGCGGGGCCTGAACACTGAAGCTTTCTTT
>NA|TRBJ1-5|NA|TRBV18
CASSGLRYSNQPQHF
TGTGCCAGCTCTGGACTCCGTTATAGCAATCAGCCCCAGCATTTT
>NA|TRBJ1-3|NA|TRBV19
CAITRLGLGGNTIYF
TGTGCCATTACGAGATTAGGATTGGGGGGAAACACCATATATTTT
>once|TRBJ1-5|TRBD1|TRBV10-3
CAISDDREQPQHF
TGTGCCATCAGTGACGACAGGGAACAGCCCCAGCATTTT
>NA|TRBJ2-1|NA|TRBV18
CASSPRTGDNEQFF
TGTGCCAGCTCACCTCGGACGGGTGATAATGAGCAGTTCTTC
>NA|TRBJ2-5|TRBD2|TRBV29-1
CSVGQAGVGETQYF
TGCAGCGTTGGCCAAGCGGGAGTTGGTGAGACCCAGTACTTC
>once|TRBJ2-3|NA|TRBV7-9
CASSFIVRSTDTQYF
TGTGCCAGCAGTTTTATAGTCAGGAGCACAGATACGCAGTATTTT
>NA|TRBJ1-3|NA|TRBV9
CASSVDLGANTIYF
TGTGCCAGCAGCGTAGATTTGGGGGCGAACACCATATATTTT
>NA|TRBJ1-3|NA|TRBV23-1
CASSQTGNTIYF
TGCGCCAGCAGTCAAACCGGAAACACCATATATTTT
>NA|TRBJ2-6|NA|TRBV2
CASSIMDGVLSSGANVLTF
TGTGCCAGCAGCATAATGGACGGGGTCCTTAGCTCTGGGGCCAACGTCCTGACTTTC
>NA|TRBJ2-7|NA|TRBV14
CASSQVGPDQSYEQYF
TGTGCCAGCAGCCAAGTTGGGCCTGACCAGTCCTACGAGCAGTACTTC
>few|TRBJ1-5|NA|TRBV2
CASHRAHNQPQHF
TGTGCCAGTCATAGGGCCCACAATCAGCCCCAGCATTTT
>NA|TRBJ1-2|NA|TRBV28
CASSLVPTSYGYTF
TGTGCCAGCAGTTTGGTACCGACCAGCTATGGCTACACCTTC
>NA|TRBJ2-7|TRBD1|TRBV4-2
CASSQGGKGASPREQYF
TGTGCCAGCAGCCAAGGCGGCAAGGGGGCCTCACCGCGCGAGCAGTACTTC
>NA|TRBJ1-5|NA|TRBV11-2
CASSLYDSNQPQHF
TGTGCCAGCAGCTTATATGATAGCAATCAGCCCCAGCATTTT
>NA|TRBJ2-1|NA|TRBV5-1
CASSLAADYNEQFF
TGCGCCAGCAGCTTGGCTGCAGACTACAATGAGCAGTTCTTC
>NA|TRBJ2-1|NA|TRBV5-1
CATSPSSYNEQFF
TGCGCCACCTCACCCAGCTCCTACAATGAGCAGTTCTTC
>NA|TRBJ2-3|TRBD2|TRBV14
CASSPKGGSLYTQYF
TGTGCCAGCAGCCCCAAGGGCGGGAGCTTGTATACGCAGTATTTT
>NA|TRBJ1-1|NA|TRBV5-1
CASSSSVAFTEAFF
TGCGCCAGCAGCTCCTCCGTAGCCTTCACTGAAGCTTTCTTT
>NA|TRBJ2-1|NA|TRBV5-1
CASSSPREHNEQFF
TGCGCCAGCAGCTCCCCCCGGGAACACAATGAGCAGTTCTTC
>once|TRBJ2-7|NA|TRBV7-2
CASSRNRLAYEQYF
TGTGCCAGCAGCCGAAACAGATTAGCCTACGAGCAGTACTTC
>NA|TRBJ2-7|NA|TRBV19
CASSIRGWNEQYF
TGTGCCAGTAGTATCCGGGGATGGAACGAGCAGTACTTC
>NA|TRBJ2-1|TRBD1|TRBV9
CASSARDSYNEQFF
TGTGCCAGCAGCGCCCGGGACAGTTACAATGAGCAGTTCTTC
>NA|TRBJ1-2|NA|TRBV7-2
CASSLSAYGYTF
TGTGCCAGCAGTCTGTCCGCCTATGGCTACACCTTC
>NA|TRBJ1-5|NA|TRBV28
CASRIDSLNQPQHF
TGTGCCAGCAGAATCGACAGCCTCAATCAGCCCCAGCATTTT
>NA|TRBJ2-1|NA|TRBV6-5
CASSDSYNEQFF
TGTGCCAGCAGCGATTCTTACAATGAGCAGTTCTTC
>NA|TRBJ2-2|NA|TRBV30
CAWSATVTGELFF
TGTGCCTGGAGTGCGACTGTAACCGGGGAGCTGTTTTTT
>NA|TRBJ1-5|NA|TRBV10-3
CAISEGGNQPQHF
TGTGCCATCAGTGAGGGGGGGAATCAGCCCCAGCATTTT
>NA|TRBJ2-1|TRBD2|TRBV5-4
CASSFRGRAGEQFF
TGTGCCAGCAGCTTCCGCGGGAGGGCCGGTGAGCAGTTCTTC
>NA|TRBJ2-3|NA|TRBV29-1
CSVEGLGRESTDTQYF
TGCAGCGTTGAAGGGTTGGGCCGGGAAAGCACAGATACGCAGTATTTT
>once|TRBJ2-1|NA|TRBV6-5
CASRPRSYNEQFF
TGTGCCAGCAGGCCACGCTCCTACAATGAGCAGTTCTTC
>once|TRBJ1-2|NA|TRBV19
CASSYTNYGYTF
TGTGCCAGTTCTTATACTAACTATGGCTACACCTTC
>NA|TRBJ2-7|NA|TRBV2
CASKFELQLNEQYF
TGTGCCAGCAAATTTGAACTACAGTTAAACGAGCAGTACTTC
>NA|TRBJ2-7|TRBD2|TRBV28
CASSFNSRLALEQYF
TGTGCCAGCAGTTTTAATAGTAGACTAGCTCTCGAGCAGTACTTC
>NA|TRBJ2-5|TRBD2|TRBV7-2
CASSRTSGRPQETQYF
TGTGCCAGCAGCCGAACTAGCGGGAGGCCTCAAGAGACCCAGTACTTC
>NA|TRBJ2-7|NA|TRBV5-4
CASKRSGGAYEQYF
TGTGCCAGCAAAAGATCCGGAGGTGCCTACGAGCAGTACTTC
>NA|TRBJ1-2|NA|TRBV27
CASSLGRAYGYTF
TGTGCCAGCTCCTTGGGCAGGGCTTATGGCTACACCTTC
>NA|TRBJ1-5|NA|TRBV10-1
CASSDPGAEGVQPQHF
TGCGCCAGCAGTGACCCAGGGGCAGAGGGAGTTCAGCCCCAGCATTTT
>once|TRBJ2-5|TRBD1|TRBV5-1
CASRSRTGAQETQYF
TGCGCCAGCAGATCTCGGACAGGCGCGCAAGAGACCCAGTACTTC
>NA|TRBJ2-4|NA|TRBV9
CASSPVPDGKNIQYF
TGTGCCAGCAGCCCGGTACCGGATGGCAAAAACATTCAGTACTTC
>NA|TRBJ2-7|TRBD1|TRBV7-2
CASSRTTGSISYEQYF
TGTGCCAGCAGCCGAACGACAGGGAGCATCTCCTACGAGCAGTACTTC
>NA|TRBJ1-1|NA|TRBV15
CATSRDHRNTEAFF
TGTGCCACCAGCAGAGATCACAGGAACACTGAAGCTTTCTTT
>NA|TRBJ2-7|NA|TRBV18
CASSPGAGTHYEQYF
TGTGCCAGCTCACCCGGGGCCGGGACACACTACGAGCAGTACTTC
>NA|TRBJ1-5|NA|TRBV5-5
CASSSSGHRSNQPQHF
TGTGCCAGCAGCTCCTCGGGACACCGTAGCAATCAGCCCCAGCATTTT
>NA|TRBJ2-2|TRBD2|TRBV6-1
CASSPGGVPGELFF
TGTGCCAGCAGTCCTGGGGGGGTCCCCGGGGAGCTGTTTTTT